This T cell receptor beta chain came from a study of blood T cell repertoires in COVID-19 (dated by TCRdb to the early 2020s). With regard to the full study: Collaborator samples came from the United States, Italy and Spain and covered acute and convalescent phases of COVID-19. The samples were drawn from the first 160 participants of the ongoing ImmuneRACE study and from 950 to 1,500 subjects provided by 6 global collaborators. Deeply sampled blood TCRbeta repertoires from subjects exposed to, actively infected with, or recovered from COVID-19 were included in the dataset. Where available, HLA class I and class II types were taken from metadata supplied by the sample provider and were not determined by assay-based typing. The sample metadata nearly always contained a de-identified subject ID, COVID-19 status, age in years and sex. The prospective study material was composed of cDNA or gDNA derived from T cells, B-cell-depleted T cells, or PBMCs. The repertoires were released in a freely available public database intended as a resource for research on the immune response to SARS-CoV-2. Study-wide findings and limitations: The amount of clinical and demographic metadata varied by source and participant and was provided uncurated.

As concerns this clone: The target of this receptor is not known. The record has no base qualities; no much larger clone is one base away.

Collaborating institutions collected whole blood in K2EDTA tubes following their own protocols. For TCRbeta analysis, collaborators shipped samples in one of three forms: frozen whole blood, isolated PBMCs, or DNA extracted from either of those sample types. TCRbeta CDR3 regions were amplified from genomic DNA by means of the immunoSEQ Assay, a bias-controlled multiplex PCR. Per the source publication's procedure: Within the assay, amplification of reference gene primers was used to estimate how many nucleated cells each sample contained. To quantify the absolute abundance of each unique TCRbeta CDR3 rearrangement, sequence reads were collapsed and filtered. Productive Simpson clonality was computed per sample as the square root of Simpson's diversity index over productive rearrangements. TCRdb re-hosts the immuneACCESS table, in-frame sequences only. Its copies lack some clones; in the studies checked, an unresolved V gene accounts for under half of them, and the cause for the rest is not known. V, J and clone size derive from that table, while D and trimming were established from the DNA sequence. The sample contains some 120,000 clones, 88% of them found a single time. In total, the top ten clones hold over 1% of the sample.

From its cysteine to its phenylalanine, the CDR3 spans 14 amino acids. The sequence is cut down to CDR3 DNA, 42 bases in frame from base 1. CDR1 MDHEN and CDR2 SYDVKM were looked up in the germline V gene. V and J lose 6 bases and 4 bases, and a span of 15 bases separates them. Material: peripheral blood. The chain uses TRBV28 and TRBJ1-1, and TRBD1 may be the D gene, going by 6 matching bases. This TCR was sampled from a woman older than 75 with acute or convalescent COVID-19. The CDR3 is CASSPTGVLTEAFF. The DNA is as follows: TGTGCCAGCAGCCCGACAGGAGTCCTCACTGAAGCTTTCTTT.